This TCR beta chain was identified in a study of blood T cell repertoires in COVID-19. The CDR3 covers 15 residues. V was shortened by 2 bases and J by 6 bases, with 17 bases between the two germline ends. CDR1 LGHNA and CDR2 YNFKEQ come from the germline V gene. TCRdb's copy holds only in-frame clones and misses some; the assay was immunoSEQ multiplex PCR. The table lists about 190,000 clones, approximately 85% of them singletons. The study recruited people aged about 18 to 90 years across approximately 25 US areas. The sequencing input was PBMCs or T cells enriched from blood (not recorded which). This sequence was found in a middle-aged man with acute COVID-19. The rearrangement joins TRBV4-2 to TRBJ2-7; a possible D gene is TRBD1 (6 bases). CDR3 residues: CASSQRWDIFGEQYF. CDR3 coding DNA: TGTGCCAGCAGCCAAAGATGGGACATCTTTGGCGAGCAGTACTTC.